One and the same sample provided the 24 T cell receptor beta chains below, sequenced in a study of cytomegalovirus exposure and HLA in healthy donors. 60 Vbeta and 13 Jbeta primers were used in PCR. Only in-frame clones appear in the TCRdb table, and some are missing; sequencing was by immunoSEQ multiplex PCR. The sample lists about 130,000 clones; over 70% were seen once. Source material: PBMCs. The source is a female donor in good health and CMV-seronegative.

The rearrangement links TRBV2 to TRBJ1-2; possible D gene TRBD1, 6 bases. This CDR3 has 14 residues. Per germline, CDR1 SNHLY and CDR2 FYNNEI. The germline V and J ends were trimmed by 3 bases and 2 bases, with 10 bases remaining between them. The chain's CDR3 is CASSEGQGNYGYTF. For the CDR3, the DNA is TGTGCCAGCAGTGAGGGGCAGGGGAACTATGGCTACACCTTC.

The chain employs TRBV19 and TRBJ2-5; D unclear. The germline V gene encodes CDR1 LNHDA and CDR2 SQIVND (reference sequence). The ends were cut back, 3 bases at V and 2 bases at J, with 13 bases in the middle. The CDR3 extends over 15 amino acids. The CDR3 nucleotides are TGTGCCAGTAGTATTTCCAGTGACGGGCAAGAGACCCAGTACTTC. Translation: CASSISSDGQETQYF. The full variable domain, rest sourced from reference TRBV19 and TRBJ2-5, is DGGITQSPKYLFRKEGQNVTLSCEQNLNHDAMYWYRQDPGQGLRLIYYSQIVNDFQKGDIAEGYSVSREKKESFPLTVTSAQKNPTAFYLCASSISSDGQETQYFGPGTRLLVL.

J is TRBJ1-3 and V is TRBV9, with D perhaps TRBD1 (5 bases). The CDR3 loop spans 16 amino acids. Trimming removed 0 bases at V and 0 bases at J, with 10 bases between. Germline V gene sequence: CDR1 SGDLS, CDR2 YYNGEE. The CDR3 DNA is TGTGCCAGCAGCGTAGCCACAGGAAACTCTGGAAACACCATATATTTT. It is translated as CASSVATGNSGNTIYF.

CDR3 residues: CASTLGLAGGTQYF. In DNA form, the CDR3 reads TGTGCCAGCACCCTAGGACTAGCGGGAGGGACCCAGTACTTC. This rearrangement joins TRBV2 to TRBJ2-5; 14 nucleotides agree with TRBD2. J lost 7 bases, V lost 7 bases, and 5 bases had no gene match. The CDR3 covers 14 residues. The germline CDR1 and CDR2 sequences are SNHLY and FYNNEI.

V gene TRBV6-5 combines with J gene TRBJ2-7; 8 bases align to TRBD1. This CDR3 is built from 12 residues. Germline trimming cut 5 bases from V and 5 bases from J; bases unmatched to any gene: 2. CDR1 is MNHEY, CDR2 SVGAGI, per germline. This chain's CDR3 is CASSRGQDEQYF. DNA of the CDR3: TGTGCCAGCAGTAGGGGACAGGACGAGCAGTACTTC.

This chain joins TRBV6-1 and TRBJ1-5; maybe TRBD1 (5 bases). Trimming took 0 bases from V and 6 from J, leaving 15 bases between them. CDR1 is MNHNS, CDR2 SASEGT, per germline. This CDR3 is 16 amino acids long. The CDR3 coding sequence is TGTGCCAGCAGTGAAGCAAAGGACGGGGGTGGTCAGCCCCAGCATTTT. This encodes CASSEAKDGGGQPQHF.

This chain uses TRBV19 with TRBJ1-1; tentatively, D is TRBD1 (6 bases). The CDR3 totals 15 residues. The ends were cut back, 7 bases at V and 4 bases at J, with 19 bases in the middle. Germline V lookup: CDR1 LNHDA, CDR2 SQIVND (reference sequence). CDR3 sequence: CASKNQGPVGTEAFF. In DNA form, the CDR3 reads TGTGCCAGTAAGAACCAGGGGCCGGTGGGCACTGAAGCTTTCTTT.

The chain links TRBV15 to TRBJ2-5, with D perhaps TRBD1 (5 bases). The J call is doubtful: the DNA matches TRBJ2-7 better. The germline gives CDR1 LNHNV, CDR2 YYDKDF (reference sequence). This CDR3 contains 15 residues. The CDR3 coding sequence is TGTGCCACCAGCAGAGATAGGCAGGGCTCCTACGAGCAGTACTTC. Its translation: CATSRDRQGSYEQYF.

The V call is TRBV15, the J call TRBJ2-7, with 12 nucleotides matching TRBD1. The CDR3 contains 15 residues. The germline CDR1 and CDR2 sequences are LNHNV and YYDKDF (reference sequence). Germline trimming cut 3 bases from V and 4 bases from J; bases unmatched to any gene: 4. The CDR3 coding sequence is TGTGCCACCAGCAGTGGGACAGGGGGCAAGTACGAGCAGTACTTC. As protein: CATSSGTGGKYEQYF.

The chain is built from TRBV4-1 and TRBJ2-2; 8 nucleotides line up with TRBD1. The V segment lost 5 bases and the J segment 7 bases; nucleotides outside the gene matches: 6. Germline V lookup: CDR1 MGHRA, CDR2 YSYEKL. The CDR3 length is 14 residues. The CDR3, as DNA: TGCGCCAGCAGCTTCCGACAGGGGTTCGGGGAGCTGTTTTTT. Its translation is CASSFRQGFGELFF.

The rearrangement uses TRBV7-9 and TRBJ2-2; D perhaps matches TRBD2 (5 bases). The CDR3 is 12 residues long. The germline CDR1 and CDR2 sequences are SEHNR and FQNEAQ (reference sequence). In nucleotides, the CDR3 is TGTTCCGCCGGGGTAAACACCGGGGAGCTGTTTTTT. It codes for CSAGVNTGELFF.

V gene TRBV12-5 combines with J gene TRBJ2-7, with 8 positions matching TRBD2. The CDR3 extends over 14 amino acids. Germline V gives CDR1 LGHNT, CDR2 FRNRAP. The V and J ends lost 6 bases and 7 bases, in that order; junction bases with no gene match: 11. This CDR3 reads CASGAGGRRFEQYF. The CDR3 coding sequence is TGTGCTAGTGGGGCGGGGGGCCGTCGGTTTGAGCAGTACTTC.

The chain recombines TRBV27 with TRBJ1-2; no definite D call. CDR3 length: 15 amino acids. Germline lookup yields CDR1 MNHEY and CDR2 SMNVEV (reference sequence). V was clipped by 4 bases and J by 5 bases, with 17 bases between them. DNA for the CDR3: TGTGCCAGCAGTTCATACAGACAAGCCCAGTATGGCTACACCTTC. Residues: CASSSYRQAQYGYTF.

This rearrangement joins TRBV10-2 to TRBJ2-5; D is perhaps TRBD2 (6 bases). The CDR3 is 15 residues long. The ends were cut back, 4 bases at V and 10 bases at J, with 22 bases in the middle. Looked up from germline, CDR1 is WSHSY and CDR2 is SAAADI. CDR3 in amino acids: CASSGPGLIREVQYF. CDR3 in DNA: TGCGCCAGCAGTGGGCCGGGACTGATAAGAGAAGTCCAGTACTTC.

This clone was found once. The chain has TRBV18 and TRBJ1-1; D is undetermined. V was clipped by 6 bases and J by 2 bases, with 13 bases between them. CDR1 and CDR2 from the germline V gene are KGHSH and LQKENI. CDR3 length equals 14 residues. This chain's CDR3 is CASSSSLFNTEAFF. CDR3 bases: TGTGCCAGCTCGAGCTCCCTATTCAACACTGAAGCTTTCTTT.

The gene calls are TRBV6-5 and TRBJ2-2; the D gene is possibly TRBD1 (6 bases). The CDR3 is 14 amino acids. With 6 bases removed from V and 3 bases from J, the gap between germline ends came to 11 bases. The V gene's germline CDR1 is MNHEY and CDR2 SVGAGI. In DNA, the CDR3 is TGTGCCAGCAGGTTGGACAGATACACCGGGGAGCTGTTTTTT. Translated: CASRLDRYTGELFF.

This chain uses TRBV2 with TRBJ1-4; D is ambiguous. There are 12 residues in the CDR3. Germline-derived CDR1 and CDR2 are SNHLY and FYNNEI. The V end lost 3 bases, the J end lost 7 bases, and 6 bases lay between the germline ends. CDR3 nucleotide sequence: TGTGCCAGCAGTGATTGGCCTGAAAAACTGTTTTTT. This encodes CASSDWPEKLFF.

The chain's CDR3 is CASSLQDLPAFF. The DNA of the CDR3 is TGTGCCAGCAGTTTACAGGATTTACCCGCTTTCTTT. The V call is TRBV28, the J call TRBJ1-1; D is unresolved. This CDR3 has 12 amino acids. Deletions cut 2 bases from V and 11 bases from J, with 12 bases between. CDR1 and CDR2 (germline): MDHEN, SYDVKM. Supplemented by reference TRBV28 and TRBJ1-1, the full variable domain reads DVKVTQSSRYLVKRTGEKVFLECVQDMDHENMFWYRQDPGLGLRLIYFSYDVKMKEKGDIPEGYSVSREKKERFSLILESASTNQTSMYLCASSLQDLPAFFGQGTRLTVV.

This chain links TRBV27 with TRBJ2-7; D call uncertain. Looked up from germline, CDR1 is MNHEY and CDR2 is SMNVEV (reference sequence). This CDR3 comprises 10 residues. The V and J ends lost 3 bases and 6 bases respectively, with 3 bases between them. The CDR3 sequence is CASSFREQYF. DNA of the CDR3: TGTGCCAGCAGTTTTCGCGAGCAGTACTTC.

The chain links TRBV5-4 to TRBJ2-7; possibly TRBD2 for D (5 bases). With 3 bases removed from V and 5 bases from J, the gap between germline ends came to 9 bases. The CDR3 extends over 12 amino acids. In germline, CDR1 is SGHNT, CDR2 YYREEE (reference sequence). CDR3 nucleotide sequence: TGTGCCAGCAGCTCACTAGGTCACGAGCAGTACTTC. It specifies CASSSLGHEQYF.

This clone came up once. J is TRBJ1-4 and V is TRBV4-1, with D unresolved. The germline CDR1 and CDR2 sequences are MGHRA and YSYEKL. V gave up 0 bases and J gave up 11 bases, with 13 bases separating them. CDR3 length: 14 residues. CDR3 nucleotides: TGCGCCAGCAGCCAAGAAGGAGGTAGGTGGAAACTGTTTTTT. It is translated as CASSQEGGRWKLFF.

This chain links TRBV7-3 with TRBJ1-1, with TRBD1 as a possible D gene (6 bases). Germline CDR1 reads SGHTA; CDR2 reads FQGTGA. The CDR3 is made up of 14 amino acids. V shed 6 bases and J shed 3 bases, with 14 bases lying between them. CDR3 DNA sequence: TGTGCCAGCAGGAGAGGGGGTAGGGACACTGAAGCTTTCTTT. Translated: CASRRGGRDTEAFF.

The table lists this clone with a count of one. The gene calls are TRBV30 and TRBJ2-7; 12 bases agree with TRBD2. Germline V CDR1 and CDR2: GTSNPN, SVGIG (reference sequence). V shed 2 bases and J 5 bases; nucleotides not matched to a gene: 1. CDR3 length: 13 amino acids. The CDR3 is CAWSRLAGDEQYF. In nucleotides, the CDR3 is TGTGCCTGGAGTAGACTAGCGGGAGACGAGCAGTACTTC.

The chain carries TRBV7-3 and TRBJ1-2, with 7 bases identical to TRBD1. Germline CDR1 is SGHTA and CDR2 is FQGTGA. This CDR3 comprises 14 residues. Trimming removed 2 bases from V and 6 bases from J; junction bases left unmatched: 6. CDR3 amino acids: CASSLSRQGNGYTF. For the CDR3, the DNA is TGTGCCAGCAGCTTATCCCGACAGGGTAATGGCTACACCTTC.